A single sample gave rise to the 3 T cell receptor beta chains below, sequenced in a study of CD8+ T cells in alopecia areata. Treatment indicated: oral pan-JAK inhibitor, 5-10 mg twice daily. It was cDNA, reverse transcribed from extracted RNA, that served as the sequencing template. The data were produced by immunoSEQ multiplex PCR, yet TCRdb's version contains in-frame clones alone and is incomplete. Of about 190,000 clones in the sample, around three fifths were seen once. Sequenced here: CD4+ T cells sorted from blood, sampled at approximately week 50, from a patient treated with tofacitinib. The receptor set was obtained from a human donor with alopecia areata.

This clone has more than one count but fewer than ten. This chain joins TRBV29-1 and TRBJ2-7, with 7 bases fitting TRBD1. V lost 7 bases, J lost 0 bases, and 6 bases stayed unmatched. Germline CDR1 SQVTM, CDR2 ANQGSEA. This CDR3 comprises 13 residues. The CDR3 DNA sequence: TGCAGCGCCCGACAGGGATTCTCCTACGAGCAGTACTTC. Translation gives CSARQGFSYEQYF.

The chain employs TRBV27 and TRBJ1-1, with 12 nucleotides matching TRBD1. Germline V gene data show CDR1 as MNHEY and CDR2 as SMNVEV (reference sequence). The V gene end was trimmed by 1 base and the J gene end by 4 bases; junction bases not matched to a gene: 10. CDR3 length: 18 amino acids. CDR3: CASSLYRAGTGGPTEAFF. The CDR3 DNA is TGTGCCAGCAGTTTATACAGGGCCGGGACAGGGGGCCCCACTGAAGCTTTCTTT.

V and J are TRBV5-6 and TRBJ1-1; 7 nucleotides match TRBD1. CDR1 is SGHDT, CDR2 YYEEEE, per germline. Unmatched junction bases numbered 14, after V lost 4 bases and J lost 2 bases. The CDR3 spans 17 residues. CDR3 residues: CASSKGKAQGTNTEAFF. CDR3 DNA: TGTGCCAGCAGCAAGGGGAAAGCACAGGGGACTAACACTGAAGCTTTCTTT. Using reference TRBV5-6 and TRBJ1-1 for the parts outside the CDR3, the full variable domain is DAGVTQSPTHLIKTRGQQVTLRCSPKSGHDTVSWYQQALGQGPQFIFQYYEEEERQRGNFPDRFSGHQFPNYSSELNVNALLLGDSALYLCASSKGKAQGTNTEAFFGQGTRLTVV.